These 31 T cell receptor beta chains came from one sample sequenced in a study of T-cell reconstitution after alpha-beta-depleted transplantation in children. It was with unique molecular identifiers that the TCRbeta library was prepared. TCRdb reprocessed the PCR reads via MiXCR and lists one record per CDR3 protein. Of about 72,000 distinct CDR3 sequences listed, about 6.7% are singletons. Sequenced material: PBMCs from the stem cell graft donor, taken from the stem cell graft. These receptors originate from a human donor who donated a stem cell graft to a child with acute lymphoblastic leukemia.

The table lists this clonotype with many counts. V gene TRBV6-4 combines with J gene TRBJ2-1, with 8 bases that match TRBD2. The CDR3 consists of 16 residues. Germline loops: CDR1 MRHNA, CDR2 SNTAGT. V gave up 0 bases and J gave up 1 base; unmatched junction bases: 2. Here the CDR3 DNA reads TGTGCCAGCAGTGACTCAGCTAGCGGGTCCTACAATGAGCAGTTCTTC. It specifies CASSDSASGSYNEQFF.

This sequence joins TRBV7-2 and TRBJ2-7, with a possible D match to TRBD1 (5 bases). The CDR3 sequence is 15 residues long. V was shortened by 4 bases and J by 0 bases, with 13 bases between the two germline ends. Germline CDR1 and CDR2: SGHTA and FQGNSA. The CDR3 nucleotides are TGTGCCAGCAGCTGGAACAGGCTCTACTCCTACGAGCAGTACTTC. Encoded protein: CASSWNRLYSYEQYF.

The rearrangement joins TRBV18 to TRBJ2-3; unclear D gene. Germline V gene sequence: CDR1 KGHSH, CDR2 LQKENI. Between the trimmed V and J ends, which lost 1 base and 3 bases, there was a span of 11 bases. This CDR3 is built from 15 residues. The CDR3 DNA is TGTGCCAGCTCACCACAGGGAATCGGGACAGATACGCAGTATTTT. This gives the protein CASSPQGIGTDTQYF.

In its sample, this clonotype was seen many times. The rearrangement uses TRBV2 and TRBJ2-2, with TRBD2 matching 14 bases. The V segment lost 6 bases and the J segment 5 bases; nucleotides outside the gene matches: 8. The germline V gene has CDR1 SNHLY and CDR2 FYNNEI. The CDR3 spans 17 residues. The chain's CDR3 is CASSAGLAGVKTGELFF. CDR3 DNA: TGTGCCAGCAGCGCGGGACTAGCGGGAGTAAAGACCGGGGAGCTGTTTTTT.

This clonotype was recorded a few times. The chain couples TRBV5-6 to TRBJ1-1; D is uncertain. The CDR3 is 14 amino acids. Trimming took 4 bases from V and 3 from J, leaving 13 bases between them. Germline loops: CDR1 SGHDT, CDR2 YYEEEE. Written as DNA, the CDR3 is TGTGCCAGCAGCCAGGAGCGGGAGTACACTGAAGCTTTCTTT. Amino acid sequence: CASSQEREYTEAFF.

This clonotype was seen ten or more times. The genes are TRBV30 and TRBJ2-1; TRBD2 might be the D (6 bases). Germline V gene lookup returns CDR1 GTSNPN and CDR2 SVGIG (reference sequence). Trimming stripped 0 bases from V and 8 bases from J, with 17 bases between. CDR3 length: 15 residues. CDR3 protein: CAWSVLEGSNDEQFF. As DNA, the CDR3 is TGTGCCTGGAGTGTACTGGAGGGGAGTAACGATGAGCAGTTCTTC.

There are a few counts of this clonotype. J is TRBJ1-1 and V is TRBV2; TRBD1 is a possible D gene (5 bases). With 4 bases removed from V and 1 base from J, the gap between germline ends came to 10 bases. Germline V gives CDR1 SNHLY, CDR2 FYNNEI. The CDR3 length is 14 residues. The CDR3 bases are TGTGCCAGCAGTGTAGGGACGGCGAACACTGAAGCTTTCTTT. As protein: CASSVGTANTEAFF. The whole variable domain, filled in from reference TRBV2 and TRBJ1-1, reads EPEVTQTPSHQVTQMGQEVILRCVPISNHLYFYWYRQILGQKVEFLVSFYNNEISEKSEIFDDQFSVERPDGSNFTLKIRSTKLEDSAMYFCASSVGTANTEAFFGQGTRLTVV.

This clonotype was observed many times. The chain carries TRBV12-3 or TRBV12-4 and TRBJ1-2; D gene unclear. The CDR3 loop spans 13 amino acids. Trimming left V 4 bases short and J 7 bases short, with 13 bases between. CDR3 in DNA: TGTGCCAGCAGTTCCCTCGTCGGGTTTGGCTACACCTTC. As protein: CASSSLVGFGYTF.

This clonotype was recorded at least ten times. This sequence joins TRBV29-1 and TRBJ2-3; D is perhaps TRBD1 (7 bases). Germline CDR1 SQVTM, CDR2 ANQGSEA. The CDR3 totals 14 residues. Trimming left V 1 base short and J 5 bases short, with 13 bases between. DNA for the CDR3: TGCAGCGTTGAAGGCGGCAGGGGGGTAGATACGCAGTATTTT. It specifies CSVEGGRGVDTQYF.

The rearrangement uses TRBV3-1 and TRBJ2-1; 7 nucleotides match TRBD2. Germline loops: CDR1 LGHDT, CDR2 YNNKEL (reference sequence). This CDR3 is 14 amino acids long. Trimming at V came to 1 base and at J to 12 bases, leaving 9 bases not matched to a gene. The CDR3 here is CASSQAWEGRGQFF. Here the CDR3 DNA reads TGTGCCAGCAGCCAAGCTTGGGAGGGGCGCGGGCAGTTCTTC.

This clonotype was seen at least ten times. This chain connects TRBV20-1 to TRBJ2-4; D assignment may be TRBD1 or TRBD2 (5 bases each). The CDR3 extends over 14 amino acids. The germline gives CDR1 DFQATT, CDR2 SNEGSKA (reference sequence). V gave up 1 base and J gave up 2 bases, with 9 bases separating them. In DNA form, the CDR3 reads TGCAGTGCTAGAGCCGAGGGGACCAAAAACATTCAGTACTTC. It encodes CSARAEGTKNIQYF.

This clonotype was counted a few times. The chain recombines TRBV4-3 with TRBJ2-2; no firm D call. V lost 4 bases, J lost 1 base, and 13 bases lay in between. CDR3 length: 16 residues. Germline V lookup: CDR1 LGHNA, CDR2 YSLEER. This CDR3 is CASSLSPGLNTGELFF. The CDR3 DNA is TGCGCCAGCAGCCTGTCCCCTGGGCTGAACACCGGGGAGCTGTTTTTT.

V is TRBV5-1 and J is TRBJ1-2; 8 bases fit TRBD1. Germline assignment: CDR1 SGHRS and CDR2 YFSETQ. CDR3 size: 16 residues. With 4 bases clipped from V and 4 bases from J, the junction kept 12 bases outside the gene matches. CDR3 loop: CASSPAPPTGGYGYTF. DNA of the CDR3: TGCGCCAGCAGCCCGGCCCCTCCCACAGGGGGCTATGGCTACACCTTC.

In this sample, this clonotype turned up a few times. This chain links TRBV6-1 with TRBJ2-1; 15 bases map to TRBD2. The ends lost 8 bases at V and 8 bases at J; junction bases unmatched: 7. CDR3 size: 15 residues. Germline CDR1 reads MNHNS; CDR2 reads SASEGT. CDR3 protein: CASLRTSGGAHEQFF. The CDR3 nucleotides read TGTGCCAGCTTAAGGACTAGCGGGGGGGCCCATGAGCAGTTCTTC.

This clonotype was seen ten or more times. The V gene is TRBV9, the J gene TRBJ2-5, with TRBD2 matching 10 bases. The CDR3 totals 15 residues. V dropped 3 bases and J dropped 2; count of bases not matched to a gene: 4. CDR1 is SGDLS and CDR2 is YYNGEE in the germline V gene. CDR3 in amino acids: CASSATSGFQETQYF. Written as DNA, the CDR3 is TGTGCCAGCAGCGCGACTAGCGGGTTTCAAGAGACCCAGTACTTC. Looking up the rest from reference TRBV9 and TRBJ2-5 gives the full variable domain: DSGVTQTPKHLITATGQRVTLRCSPRSGDLSVYWYQQSLDQGLQFLIQYYNGEERAKGNILERFSAQQFPDLHSELNLSSLELGDSALYFCASSATSGFQETQYFGPGTRLLVL.

This clonotype was recorded a few times. The rearrangement uses TRBV19 and TRBJ2-7; TRBD2 matches 9 bases. CDR3 length: 16 amino acids. The germline V gene has CDR1 LNHDA and CDR2 SQIVND (reference sequence). The V gene end was trimmed by 4 bases and the J gene end by 3 bases; junction bases not matched to a gene: 10. CDR3 residues: CASSNPTSGIFYEQYF. The CDR3 region has the DNA TGTGCCAGTAGTAACCCGACTAGCGGAATCTTCTACGAGCAGTACTTC.

This chain uses TRBV18 with TRBJ2-7; D call uncertain. V lost 3 bases to trimming and J lost 3 bases, with 9 bases between them. The V gene's germline CDR1 is KGHSH and CDR2 LQKENI. The CDR3 runs 13 residues. This chain's CDR3 is CASSPSNGYEQYF. CDR3 bases: TGTGCCAGCTCACCGAGTAATGGCTACGAGCAGTACTTC.

There are many counts of this clonotype. The CDR3 region is CASSFRMDEAFF. The CDR3 nucleotides are TGTGCCAGCAGTTTTCGGATGGATGAGGCTTTCTTT. This chain links TRBV28 with TRBJ1-1; D remains unclear. From germline, CDR1 is MDHEN and CDR2 SYDVKM. V gave up 3 bases and J gave up 11 bases, with 13 bases separating them. The CDR3 runs 12 residues.

Ten or more counts support this clonotype. The chain joins TRBV20-1 to TRBJ2-1; 9 nucleotides agree with TRBD2. In germline, CDR1 is DFQATT, CDR2 SNEGSKA (reference sequence). This CDR3 region has 17 residues. After removal of 0 bases from V and 3 bases from J, the junction contained 9 bases not matched to a gene. The DNA of the CDR3 is TGCAGTGCTAGAGATTGGGAAGCGGGAGGTCTCTACAATGAGCAGTTCTTC. It specifies CSARDWEAGGLYNEQFF.

This clonotype was picked up many times. The chain recombines TRBV18 with TRBJ2-7; 12 positions agree with TRBD2. CDR3 length: 15 residues. The germline gives CDR1 KGHSH, CDR2 LQKENI. Trimming cost V 2 bases and J 4 bases; bases outside gene matches: 3. CDR3 residues: CASSPRLAGEYEQYF. The CDR3 bases are TGTGCCAGCTCACCAAGACTAGCGGGAGAATACGAGCAGTACTTC. Filled out from reference TRBV18 and TRBJ2-7, the complete variable domain reads NAGVMQNPRHLVRRRGQEARLRCSPMKGHSHVYWYRQLPEEGLKFMVYLQKENIIDESGMPKERFSAEFPKEGPSILRIQQVVRGDSAAYFCASSPRLAGEYEQYFGPGTRLTVT.

This clonotype was found many times. The rearrangement links TRBV29-1 to TRBJ1-2, with D uncertain. With 6 bases removed from V and 10 bases from J, the gap between germline ends came to 12 bases. There are 10 residues in the CDR3. From germline, CDR1 is SQVTM and CDR2 ANQGSEA. The CDR3 bases are TGCAGCGTCGGTTATGGAGCCTACACCTTC. Amino acids: CSVGYGAYTF.

This clonotype has a count of ten or more. The junction and the germline gene differ at one end; a read error may be behind it. This chain links TRBV7-8 with TRBJ2-3; 9 nucleotides align to TRBD1. Germline V gene data show CDR1 as SGHVS and CDR2 as FQNEAQ. CDR3 size: 14 residues. CDR3 bases: TGTGCTAGCACCGAGGGACAGGGAAAAGATACGCAGTATTTT. It specifies CASTEGQGKDTQYF.

This clonotype occurred a few times. A read error may account for a junction end that differs from germline. This chain connects TRBV6-6 to TRBJ2-5; D call uncertain. The germline CDR1 and CDR2 sequences are MNHNY and SVGAGI (reference sequence). The CDR3 runs 13 residues. CDR3 loop: CASTPRSQETHYF. CDR3 nucleotides: TGTGCCAGCACCCCCCGAAGCCAAGAGACCCATTACTTC.

This clonotype was recorded a few times. The V call is TRBV25-1, the J call TRBJ1-1; D gene uncertain. V was clipped by 3 bases and J by 0 bases, with 11 bases between them. Germline CDR1 reads MGHDK; CDR2 reads SYGVNS. CDR3 length: 15 amino acids. The CDR3 DNA is TGTGCCAGCAGTGATCCCGCGATGGTGAACACTGAAGCTTTCTTT. It is translated as CASSDPAMVNTEAFF.

This clonotype was picked up many times. The chain recombines TRBV5-1 with TRBJ1-4; perhaps TRBD1 as D (5 bases). Germline CDR1 reads SGHRS; CDR2 reads YFSETQ. This CDR3 has 14 amino acids. V was pared by 2 bases and J by 2 bases, with 7 bases between. The CDR3 DNA sequence: TGCGCCAGCAGCTTCCGGGACACTAATGAAAAACTGTTTTTT. Protein product: CASSFRDTNEKLFF.

This clonotype came up many times. The chain's CDR3 is CASSPTRPPYNEQFF. CDR3 DNA sequence: TGTGCCAGCAGCCCGACTAGACCCCCCTACAATGAGCAGTTCTTC. This rearrangement joins TRBV12-3 or TRBV12-4 to TRBJ2-1, with D tentatively TRBD2 (6 bases). This CDR3 has 15 residues. Trimming removed 6 bases at V and 2 bases at J, with 14 bases between.

This clonotype came up many times. The chain joins TRBV7-9 to TRBJ1-2, with D tentatively TRBD1 (5 bases). From germline, CDR1 is SEHNR and CDR2 FQNEAQ (reference sequence). Trimming shortened V by 2 bases and J by 7 bases, and 20 bases separated the two germline ends. The CDR3 runs to 16 residues. This chain's CDR3 is CASSLTGNSLLVGYTF. DNA of the CDR3: TGTGCCAGCAGCTTAACAGGCAACTCCCTTCTGGTTGGCTACACCTTC.

Concerning this clonotype itself: Sequence at one end of the junction differs from germline and may be a read error. The V gene is TRBV2, the J gene TRBJ2-2; D may be TRBD1 (6 bases). CDR1 and CDR2 from the germline V gene are SNHLY and FYNNEI. The CDR3 is made up of 17 amino acids. The CDR3 spells CASSLEDRTANTWDLFF. CDR3 bases: TGTGCCAGCAGTCTCGAGGACAGAACAGCGAACACCTGGGACCTGTTTTTT.

This clonotype was counted many times. The germline gene is not matched at one end of the junction; a read error may be the cause. The chain combines TRBV6-2 or TRBV6-3 with TRBJ1-2; weak D call: TRBD1 (5 bases). The CDR3 spans 14 residues. Germline CDR1 and CDR2: MNHEY and SVGEGT. The CDR3 is CASSYLGGTGGYTF. For the CDR3, the DNA is TGTGCCAGCAGTTACCTCGGGGGGACGGGCGGCTACACTTTC.

This clonotype was seen at least ten times. The germline gene is not matched at one end of the junction; a read error may be the cause. The rearrangement joins TRBV4-3 to TRBJ2-7; the D gene could be TRBD1 or TRBD2 (5 bases each). The CDR3 has 14 residues. From germline, CDR1 is LGHNA and CDR2 YSLEER. CDR3: CSSSQDVGAYEQYF. The CDR3 DNA reads as TGCTCCAGCAGCCAAGATGTGGGGGCCTACGAGCAGTACTTC.

This clonotype was seen repeatedly, ten times or more. The chain combines TRBV27 with TRBJ1-5; weak D call: TRBD1 (6 bases). Germline V gives CDR1 MNHEY, CDR2 SMNVEV (reference sequence). Trimming removed 1 base at V and 4 bases at J, with 17 bases between. The CDR3 length is 17 residues. CDR3 residues: CASSLYPSTGANQPQHF. In DNA form, the CDR3 reads TGTGCCAGCAGTTTATACCCCAGTACGGGGGCTAATCAGCCCCAGCATTTT.